Below are 6 T cell receptor beta chains sequenced from a single sample in a study of memory CD4+ T cells and cytomegalovirus serostatus. Sequencing used immunoSEQ multiplex PCR; TCRdb keeps in-frame clones, though not all of them. The sample includes approximately 74,000 clones, 60% to 85% seen only once; the top ten take roughly 4.4%. The sort gate was single viable CD3+CD4+CD8-CD45RO+ cells for memory CD4+ T cells. The sample comprised memory CD4+ T cells from blood. These receptors originate from an adult in good health and CMV-seropositive.

The CDR3 sequence: CAWSVGVAFF. In DNA form, the CDR3 reads TGTGCCTGGAGTGTCGGCGTAGCTTTCTTT. The chain uses TRBV30 and TRBJ1-1, with D unclear. V lost 0 bases and J lost 10, with 6 bases in between. CDR3 length equals 10 residues. Germline lookup yields CDR1 GTSNPN and CDR2 SVGIG (reference sequence).

This clone appeared many times. The chain employs TRBV29-1 and TRBJ2-2; 10 bases align to TRBD1. Trimming took 3 bases from V and 5 from J; bases not matched to a gene: 3. The CDR3 spans 14 residues. Germline CDR1 is SQVTM and CDR2 is ANQGSEA. This chain's CDR3 is CSVEDRGRTGELFF. The CDR3 DNA is TGCAGCGTTGAGGACAGGGGGAGAACCGGGGAGCTGTTTTTT.

This clone was counted only a few times. This chain links TRBV9 with TRBJ1-1; D remains ambiguous. The CDR3 extends over 14 amino acids. Germline V gene sequence: CDR1 SGDLS, CDR2 YYNGEE. Trimming took off 4 bases at V and 1 base at J, with 11 bases between the two ends. DNA of the CDR3: TGTGCCAGCAGCCTTTCGACACAGAACACTGAAGCTTTCTTT. It specifies CASSLSTQNTEAFF.

This chain uses TRBV11-2 with TRBJ2-5, with TRBD2 matching over 7 bases. CDR3 length: 17 residues. J lost 2 bases, V lost 0 bases, and 9 bases had no gene match. Germline CDR1 and CDR2: SGHAT and FQNNGV. The CDR3 nucleotides read TGTGCCAGCAGCTTAGATCCCCCGGGAGCGGGGCAAGAGACCCAGTACTTC. Its translation: CASSLDPPGAGQETQYF. Drawing the rest from reference TRBV11-2 and TRBJ2-5, the complete variable domain is EAGVAQSPRYKIIEKRQSVAFWCNPISGHATLYWYQQILGQGPKLLIQFQNNGVVDDSQLPKDRFSAERLKGVDSTLKIQPAKLEDSAVYLCASSLDPPGAGQETQYFGPGTRLLVL.

V usage is TRBV5-6 and J usage is TRBJ2-4, with 10 bases lining up with TRBD1. Germline V gene lookup returns CDR1 SGHDT and CDR2 YYEEEE. This CDR3 is built from 16 residues. The V and J ends lost 2 bases and 6 bases, in that order; junction bases with no gene match: 8. CDR3 nucleotide sequence: TGTGCCAGCAGCTTTTTTCGGACAGGGGGGGGAAACATTCAGTACTTC. The encoded protein is CASSFFRTGGGNIQYF.

The chain has TRBV6-5 and TRBJ2-3, with 9 bases matching TRBD2. Trimming removed 6 bases from V and 6 bases from J; junction bases left unmatched: 7. Germline V gives CDR1 MNHEY, CDR2 SVGAGI. The CDR3 runs to 14 residues. The CDR3 bases are TGTGCCAGCAGGTCCGGGACTAGCTCCGATACGCAGTATTTT. It is translated as CASRSGTSSDTQYF.